These 2 T cell receptor beta chains share one sample of origin, sequenced in a study of blood T cell repertoires in COVID-19. The assay was immunoSEQ multiplex PCR, and TCRdb's table has in-frame clones only and misses some. The sample has about 330,000 clones, around 87% seen once. The source material was PBMCs or T cells enriched from blood (not recorded which). These receptors were taken from a woman aged 25 to 45 who had recovered from COVID-19.

The CDR3 loop is CASSQYYGGEQFF. In nucleotides, the CDR3 is TGTGCCAGCAGCCAATACTACGGAGGTGAGCAGTTCTTC. The chain recombines TRBV14 with TRBJ2-1; D is possibly TRBD2 (5 bases). The CDR3 covers 13 residues. Germline CDR1 and CDR2: SGHDN and FVKESK. The ends were cut back, 2 bases at V and 9 bases at J, with 11 bases in the middle.

In this sample, this clone turned up once. The V call is TRBV5-1, the J call TRBJ1-1; D remains unclear. The CDR3 sequence is 13 residues long. CDR1 is SGHRS and CDR2 is YFSETQ in the germline V gene. V lost 5 bases and J 1 base, leaving 9 bases between the germline ends. This CDR3 is CASSEGTNTEAFF. CDR3 nucleotide sequence: TGCGCCAGCAGTGAGGGTACGAACACTGAAGCTTTCTTT.